These T cell receptor beta chains were read from a single sample in a study of radiotherapy plus CTLA-4 blockade in lung cancer. Libraries were prepared by immunoSEQ multiplex PCR; TCRdb keeps only in-frame clonotypes and omits some of them. The table includes 47,000 or so clones, around 84% detected once. The input for sequencing was peripheral blood, taken from a patient treated with radiotherapy plus ipilimumab. The receptors come from a human donor with non-small cell lung cancer whose response to radiotherapy plus ipilimumab could not be evaluated. The CDR3 runs from the conserved cysteine through the conserved F or W. The order of the fields is V gene, J gene, clone size, D gene, CDR3 DNA, CDR3 protein. A D gene is named only where the DNA matches it firmly. Clone size is shown for a subset of rows, as once, few, many or a class of expanded clone.

V gene: TRBV28
J gene: TRBJ2-4
clone size: -
D gene: -
CDR3 DNA: TGTGCCAGCAGCCCCCCGACAGTACTAGCCAAAAACATTCAGTACTTC
CDR3 protein: CASSPPTVLAKNIQYF

V gene: TRBV7-8
J gene: TRBJ2-3
clone size: -
D gene: -
CDR3 DNA: TGTGCCAGCAGCCCCCCTTTGCGGAACACAGATACGCAGTATTTT
CDR3 protein: CASSPPLRNTDTQYF

V gene: TRBV27
J gene: TRBJ1-6
clone size: -
D gene: TRBD1
CDR3 DNA: TGTGCCAGCAGACCGGGACAGGGTTATTCACCCCTCCACTTT
CDR3 protein: CASRPGQGYSPLHF

V gene: TRBV19
J gene: TRBJ2-1
clone size: -
D gene: TRBD2
CDR3 DNA: TGTGCCAGTGGGACTAGCGGGAGCCGAAGTGAGCAGTTCTTC
CDR3 protein: CASGTSGSRSEQFF

V gene: TRBV15
J gene: TRBJ2-2
clone size: -
D gene: TRBD1
CDR3 DNA: TGTGCCACCAGCAGACGGGACAGCCACGGGGAGCTGTTTTTT
CDR3 protein: CATSRRDSHGELFF

V gene: TRBV6-4
J gene: TRBJ2-3
clone size: -
D gene: -
CDR3 DNA: TGTGCCAGCAGCCCAGGGGGGAGTGGGTCAGATACGCAGTATTTT
CDR3 protein: CASSPGGSGSDTQYF

V gene: TRBV11-3
J gene: TRBJ2-5
clone size: -
D gene: -
CDR3 DNA: TGTGCCAGCAGCCTAGGACAGACAAACCAAGAGACCCAGTACTTC
CDR3 protein: CASSLGQTNQETQYF

V gene: TRBV5-6
J gene: TRBJ1-1
clone size: once
D gene: -
CDR3 DNA: TGTGCCAGCAGCTCCCTAAAACGTTATGGCTGGAGGGACGCTGAAGCTTTCTTT
CDR3 protein: CASSSLKRYGWRDAEAFF

V gene: TRBV5-5
J gene: TRBJ2-1
clone size: -
D gene: TRBD2
CDR3 DNA: TGTGCCAGCAGCCCGGGACTAGCGGTCACCTACAATGAGCAGTTCTTC
CDR3 protein: CASSPGLAVTYNEQFF

V gene: TRBV7-6
J gene: TRBJ2-7
clone size: -
D gene: TRBD2
CDR3 DNA: TGTGCCAGCGGGACTAGCGGGAACTCCTACGAGCAGTACTTC
CDR3 protein: CASGTSGNSYEQYF

V gene: TRBV28
J gene: TRBJ1-2
clone size: -
D gene: -
CDR3 DNA: TGTGCCAGCAGTTTACGGCAGCGAAACTATGGCTACACCTTC
CDR3 protein: CASSLRQRNYGYTF

V gene: TRBV30
J gene: TRBJ1-2
clone size: -
D gene: -
CDR3 DNA: TGTGCCTGGAGTGGGCAGGGAGGCTACACCTTC
CDR3 protein: CAWSGQGGYTF

V gene: TRBV2
J gene: TRBJ2-7
clone size: -
D gene: -
CDR3 DNA: TGTGCCAGCAGTGAGAACGGTCTTCGGGAGCAGTACTTC
CDR3 protein: CASSENGLREQYF

V gene: TRBV29-1
J gene: TRBJ1-5
clone size: -
D gene: -
CDR3 DNA: TGCAGCGTCGGATCAGGGGATCAGCCCCAGCATTTT
CDR3 protein: CSVGSGDQPQHF

V gene: TRBV6-1
J gene: TRBJ1-2
clone size: -
D gene: -
CDR3 DNA: TGTGCCAGCAGTGAACTTAACTATGGCTACACCTTC
CDR3 protein: CASSELNYGYTF

V gene: TRBV9
J gene: TRBJ2-5
clone size: -
D gene: TRBD1
CDR3 DNA: TGTGCCAGCAGCTTTGGGACAGGGGTTATGGGAGAGACCCAGTACTTC
CDR3 protein: CASSFGTGVMGETQYF

V gene: TRBV5-4
J gene: TRBJ2-1
clone size: -
D gene: -
CDR3 DNA: TGTGCCAGCAGCTCGTTCGGACTCCCTGGTGGTGAGCAGTTCTTC
CDR3 protein: CASSSFGLPGGEQFF

V gene: TRBV7-2
J gene: TRBJ2-7
clone size: once
D gene: TRBD1
CDR3 DNA: TGTGCCAGCAGCTTAGCGCGGAGACAGGGGGGATCGGAGCAGTACTTC
CDR3 protein: CASSLARRQGGSEQYF

V gene: TRBV30
J gene: TRBJ1-4
clone size: -
D gene: TRBD1
CDR3 DNA: TGTGCCTGGAGGGGACAGACCCAAACGGGACTGTTTTTT
CDR3 protein: CAWRGQTQTGLFF

V gene: TRBV5-1
J gene: TRBJ1-1
clone size: few
D gene: TRBD1
CDR3 DNA: TGCGCCAGCAGCACCTTGACAGGGACTGAAGCTTTCTTT
CDR3 protein: CASSTLTGTEAFF

V gene: TRBV9
J gene: TRBJ1-6
clone size: -
D gene: TRBD1
CDR3 DNA: TGTGCCAGCAGCGTAGACAGGGGCGGACGTAATTCACCCCTCCACTTT
CDR3 protein: CASSVDRGGRNSPLHF

V gene: TRBV2
J gene: TRBJ1-5
clone size: -
D gene: -
CDR3 DNA: TGTGCCAGCAGGGACACCAAGGGAAAAATAAGTCAGCCCCAGCATTTT
CDR3 protein: CASRDTKGKISQPQHF

V gene: TRBV19
J gene: TRBJ1-4
clone size: once
D gene: -
CDR3 DNA: TGTGCCAGTACCTATGGAGGTTTGGGTGAAAAACTGTTTTTT
CDR3 protein: CASTYGGLGEKLFF

V gene: TRBV7-3
J gene: TRBJ2-3
clone size: -
D gene: TRBD2
CDR3 DNA: TGTGCCAGCAGCTTAAGAGCGGGAGACATAGATACGCAGTATTTT
CDR3 protein: CASSLRAGDIDTQYF

V gene: TRBV10-3
J gene: TRBJ1-1
clone size: -
D gene: -
CDR3 DNA: TGTGCCATCAGTGAGTCAGGGGTGAACACTGAAGCTTTCTTT
CDR3 protein: CAISESGVNTEAFF

V gene: TRBV12-5
J gene: TRBJ1-1
clone size: once
D gene: TRBD1
CDR3 DNA: TGTGCTAGTGCTCTGACAGGGTCACCTGAAGCTTTCTTT
CDR3 protein: CASALTGSPEAFF

V gene: TRBV19
J gene: TRBJ2-1
clone size: -
D gene: TRBD2
CDR3 DNA: TGTGCCAGTAGTATAGTTGAGGGACTAGCGACTGAGCAGTTCTTC
CDR3 protein: CASSIVEGLATEQFF

V gene: TRBV10-1
J gene: TRBJ2-7
clone size: -
D gene: TRBD2
CDR3 DNA: TGCGCCAGCAGTGCTAGCGGGAGTGCCTACTACGAGCAGTACTTC
CDR3 protein: CASSASGSAYYEQYF

V gene: TRBV19
J gene: TRBJ1-1
clone size: -
D gene: TRBD1
CDR3 DNA: TGTGCCAGTAGTTCTATCGACAGGGACACTGAAGCTTTCTTT
CDR3 protein: CASSSIDRDTEAFF

V gene: TRBV5-1
J gene: TRBJ2-5
clone size: -
D gene: -
CDR3 DNA: TGCGCCAGCAGCTTTACTCCGGGTCAAGAGACCCAGTACTTC
CDR3 protein: CASSFTPGQETQYF

V gene: TRBV6-1
J gene: TRBJ1-5
clone size: -
D gene: -
CDR3 DNA: TGTGCCAGCAGTCACGTGTCGGATCAGCCCCAGCATTTT
CDR3 protein: CASSHVSDQPQHF

V gene: TRBV6-1
J gene: TRBJ1-1
clone size: -
D gene: -
CDR3 DNA: TGTGCCAGCAGTGACCGTACAGAGAACACTGAAGCTTTCTTT
CDR3 protein: CASSDRTENTEAFF

V gene: TRBV5-1
J gene: TRBJ2-1
clone size: -
D gene: TRBD2
CDR3 DNA: TGCGCCAGCAGCTTGGAATCGGCGGGAGGCTACAATGAGCAGTTCTTC
CDR3 protein: CASSLESAGGYNEQFF

V gene: TRBV19
J gene: TRBJ2-3
clone size: -
D gene: TRBD2
CDR3 DNA: TGTGCCAGTAGAGGACTAGCGGAGAACACAGATACGCAGTATTTT
CDR3 protein: CASRGLAENTDTQYF

V gene: TRBV2
J gene: TRBJ2-1
clone size: -
D gene: TRBD1
CDR3 DNA: TGTGCCAGCCGGGACAGGAGCTCCTACAATGAGCAGTTCTTC
CDR3 protein: CASRDRSSYNEQFF

V gene: TRBV6-5
J gene: TRBJ1-3
clone size: -
D gene: TRBD1
CDR3 DNA: TGTGCCAGCAGTTACCGACAGGGGGCAGCTGGAAACACCATATATTTT
CDR3 protein: CASSYRQGAAGNTIYF

V gene: TRBV28
J gene: TRBJ1-4
clone size: -
D gene: -
CDR3 DNA: TGTGCCAGCGGGGGGTTCGATGAAAAACTGTTTTTT
CDR3 protein: CASGGFDEKLFF

V gene: TRBV19
J gene: TRBJ2-1
clone size: -
D gene: -
CDR3 DNA: TGTGCCAGTAGTATAGAAACCCGACAGTACAATGAGCAGTTCTTC
CDR3 protein: CASSIETRQYNEQFF

V gene: TRBV28
J gene: TRBJ1-2
clone size: -
D gene: TRBD1
CDR3 DNA: TGTGCCAGCAGCTACGACAGGGGGCGGGGCTACACCTTC
CDR3 protein: CASSYDRGRGYTF